The 21 T cell receptor beta chains presented below share a single source sample, sequenced in a study of shared clonotypes between healthy human individuals. Only in-frame clones appear in the TCRdb table, and some are missing; sequencing was by immunoSEQ multiplex PCR. The sample contains 2 million to 2.5 million clones, approximately 96% of which appear only once. What was sequenced was naive CD4+ T cells sorted from blood. Subset of the sample: CD45RA+ positively selected. These receptors were obtained from a man aged 18 to 29 in good health.

As to this clone: Within the sample, other DNA sequences also encode this same CDR3. V and J are TRBV5-1 and TRBJ1-4, with no clear D. Germline CDR1 and CDR2: SGHRS and YFSETQ. V gave up 2 bases and J gave up 3 bases, with 5 bases separating them. The CDR3 spans 13 residues. The CDR3 loop reads CASSFGANEKLFF. CDR3 bases: TGCGCCAGCAGCTTTGGAGCTAATGAAAAACTGTTTTTT.

A few counts support this clone. The V gene is TRBV28, the J gene TRBJ2-7; weak D call: TRBD2 (5 bases). This CDR3 spans 14 amino acids. V lost 7 bases and J 7 bases, leaving 20 bases between the germline ends. Germline V gene lookup returns CDR1 MDHEN and CDR2 SYDVKM. CDR3 in amino acids: CASTITPPSGEQYF. CDR3 DNA sequence: TGTGCCAGCACCATTACCCCTCCCTCGGGAGAGCAGTACTTC.

This clone was counted once. The V and J genes are TRBV2 and TRBJ1-5, with D perhaps TRBD1 (5 bases). Germline CDR1 reads SNHLY; CDR2 reads FYNNEI. The CDR3 loop spans 14 amino acids. The germline V and J ends were trimmed by 6 bases and 3 bases, with 12 bases remaining between them. The CDR3 coding sequence is TGTGCCAGCAGAACCGGGACCTACAATCAGCCCCAGCATTTT. It translates to CASRTGTYNQPQHF.

This clone came up a few times. The gene calls are TRBV2 and TRBJ1-2; 7 bases map to TRBD1. Germline CDR1 SNHLY, CDR2 FYNNEI. The CDR3 loop spans 13 amino acids. J gave up 7 bases and V 3 bases, and 5 bases lay outside the gene matches. The chain's CDR3 is CASSERDRSGYTF. CDR3 sequence (DNA): TGTGCCAGCAGTGAGAGGGACAGAAGTGGCTACACCTTC.

This chain links TRBV19 with TRBJ2-1; the match to TRBD1 covers 12 bases. After removal of 7 bases from V and 8 bases from J, the junction contained 9 bases not matched to a gene. The CDR3 is 15 residues long. CDR1 and CDR2 from the germline V gene are LNHDA and SQIVND (reference sequence). CDR3 loop: CASISGTGGFDEQFF. The CDR3 region has the DNA TGTGCCAGTATCTCCGGGACAGGGGGCTTCGATGAGCAGTTCTTC.

CDR3 loop: CASSLVGLGSSYEQYF. The CDR3 bases are TGTGCCAGCAGCTTGGTTGGTTTAGGGAGCTCCTACGAGCAGTACTTC. This chain uses TRBV5-6 with TRBJ2-7, with a tentative D call TRBD2 (5 bases). Trimming left V 0 bases short and J 0 bases short, with 13 bases between. Germline values: CDR1 SGHDT, CDR2 YYEEEE. The CDR3 consists of 16 residues.

The chain recombines TRBV5-4 with TRBJ2-3; TRBD1 matches 8 bases. This CDR3 has 16 residues. J lost 5 bases, V lost 0 bases, and 8 bases had no gene match. CDR1 is SGHNT and CDR2 is YYREEE in the germline V gene (reference sequence). The CDR3 reads CASSLGGGQGKDTQYF. In nucleotides, the CDR3 is TGTGCCAGCAGCTTGGGGGGAGGACAGGGTAAAGATACGCAGTATTTT. The whole variable domain, remainder taken from reference TRBV5-4 and TRBJ2-3, is ETGVTQSPTHLIKTRGQQVTLRCSSQSGHNTVSWYQQALGQGPQFIFQYYREEENGRGNFPPRFSGLQFPNYSSELNVNALELDDSALYLCASSLGGGQGKDTQYFGPGTRLTVL.

The J gene is TRBJ1-1, the V gene TRBV18, with D maybe TRBD1 (5 bases). The CDR3 is 14 residues long. CDR1 KGHSH and CDR2 LQKENI come from the germline V gene. V lost 2 bases to trimming and J lost 3 bases, with 10 bases between them. CDR3 protein: CASSPTGRDTEAFF. DNA of the CDR3: TGTGCCAGCTCACCAACAGGAAGGGACACTGAAGCTTTCTTT.

The chain couples TRBV5-6 to TRBJ1-4; D is ambiguous. Trimming left V 0 bases short and J 5 bases short, with 11 bases between. CDR1 SGHDT and CDR2 YYEEEE come from the germline V gene. The CDR3 covers 15 residues. This CDR3 is CASSLGGQENEKLFF. In DNA form, the CDR3 reads TGTGCCAGCAGCTTGGGAGGGCAAGAGAATGAAAAACTGTTTTTT. The whole variable domain, filled in from reference TRBV5-6 and TRBJ1-4, reads DAGVTQSPTHLIKTRGQQVTLRCSPKSGHDTVSWYQQALGQGPQFIFQYYEEEERQRGNFPDRFSGHQFPNYSSELNVNALLLGDSALYLCASSLGGQENEKLFFGSGTQLSVL.

The chain joins TRBV7-2 to TRBJ2-1; 9 positions agree with TRBD2. The CDR3 has 15 amino acids. Trimming removed 7 bases from V and 4 bases from J; junction bases left unmatched: 8. Germline CDR1 reads SGHTA; CDR2 reads FQGNSA. CDR3 residues: CASNLRAGGYNEQFF. For the CDR3, the DNA is TGTGCCAGCAACCTAAGAGCGGGAGGTTACAATGAGCAGTTCTTC.

The chain is built from TRBV7-9 and TRBJ2-7; either TRBD1 or TRBD2 may fit D (5 bases each). The CDR3 loop spans 16 amino acids. Trimming took off 5 bases at V and 2 bases at J, with 19 bases between the two ends. Germline V lookup: CDR1 SEHNR, CDR2 FQNEAQ (reference sequence). CDR3 amino acids: CASSITAGTLTYEQYF. CDR3 nucleotide sequence: TGTGCCAGCAGCATAACCGCCGGGACGCTGACCTACGAGCAGTACTTC.

The V and J genes are TRBV7-9 and TRBJ2-7, with D possibly being TRBD2 (5 bases). CDR1 SEHNR and CDR2 FQNEAQ come from the germline V gene (reference sequence). Trimming stripped 3 bases from V and 3 bases from J, with 12 bases between. The CDR3 is 14 residues long. In nucleotides, the CDR3 is TGTGCCAGCAGCTTCGGGTCCCGGGGCTACGAGCAGTACTTC. Amino acids: CASSFGSRGYEQYF.

The chain joins TRBV5-1 to TRBJ1-6; D gene unclear. CDR3 length: 14 amino acids. In germline, CDR1 is SGHRS, CDR2 YFSETQ. V shed 2 bases and J shed 10 bases, with 13 bases lying between them. CDR3 sequence (DNA): TGCGCCAGCAGCTTTGGGGTTTCAGAATCACCCCTCCACTTT. It encodes CASSFGVSESPLHF.

The chain combines TRBV25-1 with TRBJ1-6; D gene unclear. Germline loops: CDR1 MGHDK, CDR2 SYGVNS. V gave up 4 bases and J gave up 10 bases, with 14 bases separating them. CDR3 length: 14 residues. CDR3 in amino acids: CASSADPVGSPLHF. The DNA for the CDR3 is TGTGCCAGCAGTGCGGACCCGGTTGGATCACCCCTCCACTTT.

V is TRBV6-4 and J is TRBJ1-5; TRBD1 is a possible D gene (5 bases). This CDR3 comprises 15 residues. Between the trimmed V and J ends, which lost 9 bases and 3 bases, there was a span of 18 bases. Germline V gene data show CDR1 as MRHNA and CDR2 as SNTAGT. CDR3: CARPEKGQVNQPQHF. As DNA, the CDR3 is TGTGCCAGACCTGAAAAGGGGCAGGTCAATCAGCCCCAGCATTTT.

The V and J genes are TRBV7-2 and TRBJ2-7, with D possibly TRBD2 on 5 matching bases. The V gene's germline CDR1 is SGHTA and CDR2 FQGNSA. Between the trimmed V and J ends, which lost 5 bases and 4 bases, there was a span of 9 bases. The CDR3 sequence is 12 residues long. CDR3 region: CASSEGRYEQYF. The DNA of the CDR3 is TGTGCCAGCAGCGAGGGAAGGTACGAGCAGTACTTC.

The rearrangement links TRBV10-1 to TRBJ1-6, with a possible D match to TRBD1 (5 bases). The CDR3 spans 12 residues. Germline loops: CDR1 WNHNN, CDR2 SYGVQD (reference sequence). V was shortened by 7 bases and J by 10 bases, with 11 bases between the two germline ends. The CDR3 region has the DNA TGCGCCAGCAACACCGGGACCTCACCCCTCCACTTT. It specifies CASNTGTSPLHF.

This rearrangement joins TRBV5-6 to TRBJ2-1; possibly TRBD1 for D (6 bases). Trimming took off 0 bases at V and 10 bases at J, with 20 bases between the two ends. CDR3 length equals 16 residues. CDR1 SGHDT and CDR2 YYEEEE come from the germline V gene. The DNA for the CDR3 is TGTGCCAGCAGCTTGGATGGGGGCTTACGGGTCGGCGAGCAGTTCTTC. Translated: CASSLDGGLRVGEQFF.

V usage is TRBV18 and J usage is TRBJ1-5; no definite D call. The V and J ends lost 4 bases and 1 base respectively, with 5 bases between them. Germline V gene sequence: CDR1 KGHSH, CDR2 LQKENI. The CDR3 has 13 amino acids. DNA of the CDR3: TGTGCCAGCTCACGACGAAGCAATCAGCCCCAGCATTTT. It yields the protein CASSRRSNQPQHF.

The V and J genes are TRBV28 and TRBJ2-5; no firm D call. Germline values: CDR1 MDHEN, CDR2 SYDVKM. The CDR3 is made up of 14 amino acids. V was clipped by 5 bases and J by 5 bases, with 15 bases between them. The CDR3 is CASSPRDTWETQYF. The CDR3 DNA is TGTGCCAGCAGTCCCCGCGATACTTGGGAGACCCAGTACTTC.

The chain combines TRBV19 with TRBJ1-4; D remains unclear. V dropped 4 bases and J dropped 8 bases, with 11 bases sitting between them. Looked up from germline, CDR1 is LNHDA and CDR2 is SQIVND (reference sequence). CDR3 size: 13 residues. CDR3 sequence: CASSTVAREKLFF. CDR3 bases: TGTGCCAGTAGTACGGTCGCCAGGGAAAAACTGTTTTTT.